This T cell receptor (beta chain) comes out of a study of blood T cell repertoires in COVID-19. On the study more broadly: The origin of the acute and convalescent COVID-19 samples was the United States, Italy and Spain. T cells, B-cell-depleted T cells, or PBMCs supplied cDNA or gDNA.

The CDR3 consists of 14 residues. Trimming removed 3 bases from V and 0 bases from J, with 9 bases in between. Germline CDR1 is LNHDA and CDR2 is SQIVND (reference sequence). Profiled with immunoSEQ multiplex PCR; TCRdb holds only in-frame clones, not every one. The sample contains 200,000 or so clones, about 86% of which appear only once. This clone has more than one count but fewer than ten. Sequenced sample: peripheral blood. The TCR sequence derives from a woman aged 25 to 39 who had recovered from COVID-19. This chain uses TRBV19 with TRBJ2-7; D ambiguous. The CDR3 reads CASSISSSSYEQYF. In DNA form, the CDR3 reads TGTGCCAGTAGTATTTCCTCCAGCTCCTACGAGCAGTACTTC.